The TCR beta chain under discussion was sequenced for a study of T cells in Graves' hyperthyroidism and ophthalmopathy. As for the study in general: Blood from the periphery was taken at initial diagnosis, before any treatment.

In the ophthalmopathy cohort, Clinical Activity Score was at least 3, NOSPECS grade at least 4, and duration under 3 months. Amplification of TCR beta CDR3 regions was performed using RNA transcripts as template. During a first-round RT-PCR of the TCR CDR3, the HTBI primer set was used. TCRdb reprocessed the multiplex PCR reads with MiXCR, giving one entry per CDR3 protein. The repertoire has about 640,000 distinct CDR3 sequences, 14% of them found once; the top ten carry 9.5% to 15%. CDR1 and CDR2 from the germline V gene are MNHEY and SMNVEV (reference sequence). The V end was cut by 7 bases, the J end by 9 bases, with 16 bases between. The CDR3 loop spans 13 amino acids.

The V and J genes are TRBV27 and TRBJ2-1; D is possibly TRBD2 (5 bases). Sequences were obtained from blood. This receptor was taken from a woman aged 45-65 years with Graves' ophthalmopathy. This chain's CDR3 is CASTPSPVGEQFF. CDR3 coding DNA: TGTGCCAGCACTCCTAGCCCCGTAGGTGAGCAGTTCTTC.